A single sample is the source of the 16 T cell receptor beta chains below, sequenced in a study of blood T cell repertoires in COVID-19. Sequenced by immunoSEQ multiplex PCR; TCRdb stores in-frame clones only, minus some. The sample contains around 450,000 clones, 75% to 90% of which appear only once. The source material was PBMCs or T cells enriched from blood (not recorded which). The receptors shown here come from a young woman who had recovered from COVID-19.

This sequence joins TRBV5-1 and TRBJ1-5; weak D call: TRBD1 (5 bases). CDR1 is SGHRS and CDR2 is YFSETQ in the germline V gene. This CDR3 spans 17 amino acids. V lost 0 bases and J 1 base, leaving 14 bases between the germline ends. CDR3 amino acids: CASSLAAGGVSNQPQHF. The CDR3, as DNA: TGCGCCAGCAGCTTGGCCGCCGGGGGGGTGAGCAATCAGCCCCAGCATTTT.

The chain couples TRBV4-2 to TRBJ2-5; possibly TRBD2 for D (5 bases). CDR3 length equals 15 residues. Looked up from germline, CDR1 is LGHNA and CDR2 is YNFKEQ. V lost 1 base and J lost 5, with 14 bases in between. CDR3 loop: CASSQGKGGGETQYF. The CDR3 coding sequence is TGTGCCAGCAGCCAAGGAAAGGGCGGCGGGGAGACCCAGTACTTC.

The CDR3 DNA sequence: TGTGCCTGGGGACGCTCTGGAAACACCATATATTTT. Amino acids: CAWGRSGNTIYF. The chain uses TRBV30 and TRBJ1-3; D ambiguous. This CDR3 contains 12 residues. Germline CDR1 and CDR2: GTSNPN and SVGIG (reference sequence). Trimming removed 5 bases at V and 0 bases at J, with 5 bases between.

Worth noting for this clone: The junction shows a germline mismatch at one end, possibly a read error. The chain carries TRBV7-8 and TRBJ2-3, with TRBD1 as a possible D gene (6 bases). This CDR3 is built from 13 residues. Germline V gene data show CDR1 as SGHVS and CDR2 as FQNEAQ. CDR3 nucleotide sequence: TGTGCCAGCAGCCGTGTAGGACAGCCCCAATACAATTTT. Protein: CASSRVGQPQYNF.

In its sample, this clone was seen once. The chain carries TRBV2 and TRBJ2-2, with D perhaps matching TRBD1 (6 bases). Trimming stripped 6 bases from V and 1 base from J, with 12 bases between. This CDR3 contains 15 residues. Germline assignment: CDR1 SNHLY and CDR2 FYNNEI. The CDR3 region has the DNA TGTGCCAGCAGCCTTGGGACATTGAACACCGGGGAGCTGTTTTTT. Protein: CASSLGTLNTGELFF.

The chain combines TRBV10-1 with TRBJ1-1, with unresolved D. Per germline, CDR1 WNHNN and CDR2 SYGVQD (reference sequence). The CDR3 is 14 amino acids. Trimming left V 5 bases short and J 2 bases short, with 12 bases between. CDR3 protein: CASSRDGDNTEAFF. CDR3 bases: TGCGCCAGCAGTCGTGACGGAGACAACACTGAAGCTTTCTTT.

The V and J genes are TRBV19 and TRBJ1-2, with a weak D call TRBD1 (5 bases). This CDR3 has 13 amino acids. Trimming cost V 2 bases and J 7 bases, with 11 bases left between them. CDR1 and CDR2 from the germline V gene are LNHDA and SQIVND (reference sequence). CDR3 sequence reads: CASSISPGPGYTF. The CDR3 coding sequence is TGTGCCAGTAGTATATCTCCAGGGCCTGGCTACACCTTC.

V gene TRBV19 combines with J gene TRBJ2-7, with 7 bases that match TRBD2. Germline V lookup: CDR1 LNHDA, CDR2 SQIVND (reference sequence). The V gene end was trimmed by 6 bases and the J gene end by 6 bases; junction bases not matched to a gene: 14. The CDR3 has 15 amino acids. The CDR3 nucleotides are TGTGCCAGTAGACCAAGCGGGACCGTCGCCCTCGAGCAGTACTTC. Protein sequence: CASRPSGTVALEQYF.

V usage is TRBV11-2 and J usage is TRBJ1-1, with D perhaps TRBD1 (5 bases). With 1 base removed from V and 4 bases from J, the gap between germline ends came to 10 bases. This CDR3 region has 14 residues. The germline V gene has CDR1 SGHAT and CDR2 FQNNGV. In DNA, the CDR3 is TGTGCCAGCAGCTTAGGATCAGGGCCCACTGAAGCTTTCTTT. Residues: CASSLGSGPTEAFF.

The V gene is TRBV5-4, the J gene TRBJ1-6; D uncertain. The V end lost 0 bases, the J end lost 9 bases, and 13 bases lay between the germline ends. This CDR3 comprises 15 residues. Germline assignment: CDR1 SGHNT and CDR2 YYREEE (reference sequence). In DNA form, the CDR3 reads TGTGCCAGCAGCTTGGGGAGTCCCTCGGGTTCACCCCTCCACTTT. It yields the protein CASSLGSPSGSPLHF.

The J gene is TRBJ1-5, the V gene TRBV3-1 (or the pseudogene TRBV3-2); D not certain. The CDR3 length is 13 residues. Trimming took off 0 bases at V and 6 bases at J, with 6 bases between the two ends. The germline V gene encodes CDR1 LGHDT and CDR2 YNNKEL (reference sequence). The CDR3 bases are TGTGCCAGCAGCCAAGATCACGGTCAGCCCCAGCATTTT. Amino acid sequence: CASSQDHGQPQHF.

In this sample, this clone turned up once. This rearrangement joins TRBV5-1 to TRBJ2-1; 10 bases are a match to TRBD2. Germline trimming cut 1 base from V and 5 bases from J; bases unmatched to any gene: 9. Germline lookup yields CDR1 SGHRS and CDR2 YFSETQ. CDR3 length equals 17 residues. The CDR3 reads CASSLLVAGGFNNEQFF. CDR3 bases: TGCGCCAGCAGCTTGTTGGTAGCGGGGGGTTTCAACAATGAGCAGTTCTTC.

The DNA of the CDR3 is TGTGCCTGGAGTGTACAAAGAGAGCAGTACTTC. Translation gives CAWSVQREQYF. J is TRBJ2-7 and V is TRBV30; D remains unclear. Germline loops: CDR1 GTSNPN, CDR2 SVGIG (reference sequence). This CDR3 is built from 11 residues. V lost 0 bases to trimming and J lost 7 bases, with 7 bases between them.

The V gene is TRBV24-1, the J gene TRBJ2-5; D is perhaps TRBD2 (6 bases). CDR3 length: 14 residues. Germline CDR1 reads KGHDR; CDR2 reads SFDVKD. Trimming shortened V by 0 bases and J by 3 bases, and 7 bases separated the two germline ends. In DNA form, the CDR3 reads TGTGCCACCAGTGATTTGGGCGGGAAAGAGACCCAGTACTTC. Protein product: CATSDLGGKETQYF.

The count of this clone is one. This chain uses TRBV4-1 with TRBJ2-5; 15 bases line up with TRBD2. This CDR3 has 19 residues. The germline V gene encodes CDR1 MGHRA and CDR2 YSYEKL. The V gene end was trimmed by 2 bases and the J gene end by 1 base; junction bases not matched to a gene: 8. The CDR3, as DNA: TGCGCCAGCAGCCAACCGGGACTAGCGGGGGGCAGGCCCCAAGAGACCCAGTACTTC. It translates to CASSQPGLAGGRPQETQYF.

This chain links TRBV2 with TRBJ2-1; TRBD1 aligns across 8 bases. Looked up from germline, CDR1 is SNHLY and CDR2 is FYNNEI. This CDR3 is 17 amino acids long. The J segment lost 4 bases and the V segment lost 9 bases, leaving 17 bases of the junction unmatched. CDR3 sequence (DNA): TGTGCCAGAACTGGGACAGGAATCGCCTTGGGGTACAATGAGCAGTTCTTC. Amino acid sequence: CARTGTGIALGYNEQFF.